Shown below are 19 T cell receptor beta chains from a single sample sequenced in a study of CD8+CD57+ T cells in acquired aplastic anemia (dated by TCRdb to 2017 to 2018). Sequencer: Illumina HiSeq 2000. Genomic DNA served as template for TCR beta VDJ combination and CDR3 sequence profiling. TCRdb applied fastp at Q25 and MiXCR to the public reads, then kept only in-frame beta chains. Records with the same CDR3 protein are collapsed into one entry carrying the most frequent genes and DNA. Across this sample there are about 160,000 distinct CDR3 sequences, with 40% to 50% seen only once. Jointly, the top ten make up about 2.6% of the sample. Flow cytometry had shown CD8+CD57+ cell expansion in the patients selected for sequencing. The sample comprised sorted CD4+, CD8+, or CD8+CD57+ T cells (not recorded which) from PBMCs. All receptors derive from a human donor with aplastic anemia.

J is TRBJ2-1 and V is TRBV12-3 or TRBV12-4; 8 nucleotides match TRBD2. Germline trimming cut 3 bases from V and 4 bases from J; bases unmatched to any gene: 8. This CDR3 comprises 16 residues. CDR3 loop: CASSFQLAGMYNEQFF. CDR3 DNA sequence: TGTGCCAGCAGTTTCCAGCTAGCGGGTATGTACAATGAGCAGTTCTTC.

For this clonotype: An end of the junction does not agree with germline; a read error may underlie this. This chain uses TRBV6-5 with TRBJ1-5, with TRBD1 identical over 8 bases. CDR3 length: 16 residues. CDR1 and CDR2 from the germline V gene are MNHEY and SVGAGI. The CDR3 loop reads CASSFQGAWGNQPQHF. As DNA, the CDR3 is TGTGCCAGCAGTTTTCAGGGGGCTTGGGGCAACCAGCCCCAGCATTTT.

This clonotype was counted a single time. V is TRBV15 and J is TRBJ2-7; D remains ambiguous. This CDR3 spans 18 amino acids. Germline values: CDR1 LNHNV, CDR2 YYDKDF (reference sequence). Trimming took 3 bases from V and 0 from J, leaving 21 bases between them. DNA for the CDR3: TGTGCCACCAGCAGTTCCCCCAAAAGTGCGGTACCCTCCTACGAGCAGTACTTC. This encodes CATSSSPKSAVPSYEQYF.

The chain employs TRBV2 and TRBJ1-1, with D tentatively TRBD1 (5 bases). CDR3 length: 13 residues. V was clipped by 4 bases and J by 3 bases, with 9 bases between them. Germline V gene data show CDR1 as SNHLY and CDR2 as FYNNEI. In DNA, the CDR3 is TGTGCCAGCAGTGGACGGGGGGACACTGAAGCTTTCTTT. Translating it yields CASSGRGDTEAFF.

The J gene is TRBJ1-6, the V gene TRBV12-3 or TRBV12-4; 8 bases agree with TRBD1. CDR3 length equals 16 residues. J gave up 1 base and V 6 bases, and 5 bases lay outside the gene matches. CDR3: CASSGQGGSYNSPLHF. The DNA for the CDR3 is TGTGCCAGCAGCGGACAGGGTGGGTCCTATAATTCACCCCTCCACTTT.

In regard to this clonotype: A much larger clone is a single base away; this may be a read error. This chain joins TRBV12-3 or TRBV12-4 and TRBJ1-5; TRBD1 matches at 10 bases. V was clipped by 3 bases and J by 0 bases; unmatched bases: 5. The length of the CDR3 is 17 residues. Here the CDR3 reads CASSLDRGSVSNQPQHF. The CDR3 DNA follows: TGTGCCAGCAGTTTGGACAGGGGGTCTGTTAGCAATCAGCCCCAGCATTTT.

This sequence joins TRBV2 and TRBJ2-1; D perhaps matches TRBD2 (6 bases). Trimming took 3 bases from V and 9 from J, leaving 12 bases between them. The germline CDR1 and CDR2 sequences are SNHLY and FYNNEI. The CDR3 has 13 residues. CDR3 coding DNA: TGTGCCAGCAGTGAGGGACTCGCCGGTGAGCAGTTCTTC. Translated, it gives CASSEGLAGEQFF.

The V gene is TRBV2, the J gene TRBJ2-3; a weak D match, TRBD2 (5 bases). The CDR3 length is 15 residues. CDR1 and CDR2 from the germline V gene are SNHLY and FYNNEI. Trimming cost V 6 bases and J 0 bases, with 13 bases left between them. The chain's CDR3 is CASRSRGTSTDTQYF. The CDR3 DNA reads as TGTGCCAGCAGGAGCCGGGGTACCAGCACAGATACGCAGTATTTT.

Remarks on this clonotype: A much larger clone lies a single base off, so this may be a read error. V and J are TRBV12-3 or TRBV12-4 and TRBJ1-3; a possible D gene is TRBD1 (6 bases). Trimming removed 5 bases at V and 4 bases at J, with 12 bases between. The CDR3 is made up of 14 amino acids. The CDR3 region is CASSIRTAGNTIYF. As DNA, the CDR3 is TGTGCCAGCAGTATCCGGACAGCGGGAAACACCATATATTTT.

The CDR3 region is CSVATGGEGSNQPQHF. The CDR3 DNA reads TGCAGCGTTGCGACAGGGGGCGAGGGAAGCAATCAGCCCCAGCATTTT. The J gene is TRBJ1-5, the V gene TRBV29-1; 10 positions agree with TRBD1. CDR1 and CDR2 (germline): SQVTM, ANQGSEA. The ends lost 4 bases at V and 1 base at J; junction bases unmatched: 7. The CDR3 length is 16 residues.

J is TRBJ1-1 and V is TRBV10-1; 7 positions agree with TRBD1. This CDR3 comprises 13 residues. Per the germline V gene, CDR1 is WNHNN and CDR2 is SYGVQD (reference sequence). V gave up 6 bases and J gave up 2 bases; unmatched junction bases: 3. In DNA form, the CDR3 reads TGCGCCAGCAGGGGACAGCTCAACACTGAAGCTTTCTTT. Translating it yields CASRGQLNTEAFF.

This clonotype showed up many times. V is TRBV6-1 and J is TRBJ1-6; a possible D gene is TRBD1 (5 bases). The length of the CDR3 is 19 residues. Trimming removed 4 bases at V and 7 bases at J, with 26 bases between. Looked up from germline, CDR1 is MNHNS and CDR2 is SASEGT. CDR3 region: CASSVRTLGGFRQNSPLHF. DNA for the CDR3: TGTGCCAGCAGTGTTAGGACCTTGGGGGGTTTCAGGCAGAATTCACCCCTCCACTTT.

The rearrangement uses TRBV19 and TRBJ2-1, with a weak D call TRBD1 (5 bases). CDR3 length: 11 amino acids. Deletions cut 4 bases from V and 11 bases from J, with 9 bases between. Per germline, CDR1 LNHDA and CDR2 SQIVND (reference sequence). CDR3 sequence: CASSNRQKQFF. The CDR3 DNA is TGTGCCAGTAGTAACCGACAGAAGCAGTTCTTC.

The chain recombines TRBV20-1 with TRBJ2-5; D possibly corresponds to TRBD1 (6 bases). The CDR3 covers 16 residues. The germline CDR1 and CDR2 sequences are DFQATT and SNEGSKA (reference sequence). The V and J ends lost 0 bases and 0 bases respectively, with 14 bases between them. CDR3 sequence (DNA): TGCAGTGCTAGAGATGGGGACACCTGGTACCAAGAGACCCAGTACTTC. Encoded protein: CSARDGDTWYQETQYF.

This clonotype occurred once. The rearrangement joins TRBV24-1 to TRBJ2-5, with D possibly matching TRBD1 (7 bases). The germline CDR1 and CDR2 sequences are KGHDR and SFDVKD. The CDR3 contains 17 residues. V gave up 1 base and J gave up 5 bases, with 19 bases separating them. CDR3 loop: CATSDFVEQGGRETQYF. DNA of the CDR3: TGTGCCACCAGTGATTTCGTGGAGCAGGGGGGTCGGGAGACCCAGTACTTC.

Concerning this clonotype itself: A read error may explain this, as a much larger clone is one base away. The chain employs TRBV12-3 or TRBV12-4 and TRBJ2-2; no clear D. Trimming removed 3 bases from V and 3 bases from J, with 11 bases in between. This CDR3 has 15 residues. CDR3 DNA sequence: TGTGCCAGCAGTTTGTTTTCGGTGGACACCGGGGAGCTGTTTTTT. Protein sequence: CASSLFSVDTGELFF.

This chain links TRBV2 with TRBJ1-2; no clear D. Between the trimmed V and J ends, which lost 1 base and 1 base, there was a span of 7 bases. CDR3 length: 14 residues. The germline V gene encodes CDR1 SNHLY and CDR2 FYNNEI. CDR3 amino acids: CASSEVNSNYGYTF. The CDR3 DNA follows: TGTGCCAGCAGTGAAGTAAACAGTAACTATGGCTACACCTTC. Full variable domain (missing parts from reference TRBV2 and TRBJ1-2): EPEVTQTPSHQVTQMGQEVILRCVPISNHLYFYWYRQILGQKVEFLVSFYNNEISEKSEIFDDQFSVERPDGSNFTLKIRSTKLEDSAMYFCASSEVNSNYGYTFGSGTRLTVV.

This clonotype was counted a few times. J is TRBJ2-1 and V is TRBV29-1, with D unclear. Germline assignment: CDR1 SQVTM and CDR2 ANQGSEA. The CDR3 has 10 amino acids. The V end was cut by 4 bases, the J end by 11 bases, with 9 bases between. CDR3 in amino acids: CSVGEVKQFF. CDR3 DNA sequence: TGCAGCGTTGGAGAGGTGAAGCAGTTCTTC.

This chain joins TRBV20-1 and TRBJ2-7, with TRBD2 matching 13 bases. This CDR3 has 14 residues. V trimming: 7 bases; J trimming: 1 base; junction bases outside the gene matches: 4. Germline lookup yields CDR1 DFQATT and CDR2 SNEGSKA (reference sequence). For the CDR3, the DNA is TGCAGTGAGAAGGGACTAGCGGGGTCCTACGAGCAGTACTTC. Translating it yields CSEKGLAGSYEQYF.